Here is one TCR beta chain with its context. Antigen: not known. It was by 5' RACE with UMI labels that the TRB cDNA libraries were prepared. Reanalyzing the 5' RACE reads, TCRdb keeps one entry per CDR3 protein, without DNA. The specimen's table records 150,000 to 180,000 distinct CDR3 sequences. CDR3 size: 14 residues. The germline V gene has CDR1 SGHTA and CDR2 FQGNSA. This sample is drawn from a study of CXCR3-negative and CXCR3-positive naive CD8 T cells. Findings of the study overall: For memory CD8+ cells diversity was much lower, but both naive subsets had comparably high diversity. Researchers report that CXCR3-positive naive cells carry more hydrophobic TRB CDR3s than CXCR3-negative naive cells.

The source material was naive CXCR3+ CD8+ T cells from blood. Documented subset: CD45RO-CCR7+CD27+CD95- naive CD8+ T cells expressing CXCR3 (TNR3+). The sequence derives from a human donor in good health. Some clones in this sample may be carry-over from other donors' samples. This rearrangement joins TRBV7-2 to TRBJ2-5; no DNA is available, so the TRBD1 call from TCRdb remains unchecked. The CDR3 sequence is CASSLGPGGETQYF.